These T cell receptor beta chains were read from a single sample in a study of beta chain features in type 1 diabetes. Generated by immunoSEQ multiplex PCR, the TCRdb table keeps only in-frame clones and is missing some. The sample carries about 470,000 clones, approximately 28% recorded once. The sequencing sample was made of naive CD4+ T cells from blood. The receptors here all came from a man between 18 and 29 years old in good health. Each CDR3 is given with its conserved first and last residue. D genes are given only for firm matches. Expanded clones are given a class, and other clones once, few, many or no size at all.

clone_size,j_call,d_call,v_call,cdr3_nt,cdr3_aa
few,TRBJ2-1,NA,TRBV19,TGTGCCAGTAGTCTCTATTGGGAGGTTTACAATGAGCAGTTCTTC,CASSLYWEVYNEQFF
NA,TRBJ2-3,TRBD2,TRBV7-2,TGTGCCAGCAGCGAGACCTCTAGCGGGAGGGCCTGGGATACGCAGTATTTT,CASSETSSGRAWDTQYF
NA,TRBJ1-1,NA,TRBV20-1,TGCAGGGCCGATCTGAACACTGAAGCTTTCTTT,CRADLNTEAFF
once,TRBJ1-3,NA,TRBV30,TGTGCCTGGAGTTCCGGCCTAGGTTACACCATATATTTT,CAWSSGLGYTIYF
few,TRBJ1-4,NA,TRBV30,TGTGCCTGGACAAGTCAGGTTAATGAAAAACTGTTTTTT,CAWTSQVNEKLFF
NA,TRBJ2-1,NA,TRBV30,TGTGCCTGGAGCGGGGCCTTAGAGGGGATCGTGCAGTTCTTC,CAWSGALEGIVQFF
NA,TRBJ2-5,TRBD2,TRBV5-6,TGTGCCAGCAGCTTGGGGCGGTTTGGAGCGGGAGGTTCCCAAGAGACCCAGTACTTC,CASSLGRFGAGGSQETQYF
NA,TRBJ2-7,TRBD1,TRBV30,TGTGCCTGGAGCGCGACAGGGGGCTACGAGCAGTACTTC,CAWSATGGYEQYF
NA,TRBJ1-5,NA,TRBV2,TGTGCCAGCAGTGAAGCGTTGAGCAATCAGCCCCAGCATTTT,CASSEALSNQPQHF
few,TRBJ2-6,TRBD1,TRBV29-1,TGCAGCGCGAGAGGACAGGGAAATTTGGCTGGGGCCAACGTCCTGACTTTC,CSARGQGNLAGANVLTF
few,TRBJ2-2,NA,TRBV30,TGTGCCTGGAGCCAGCCCCCTCCCGGGGAGCTGTTTTTT,CAWSQPPPGELFF
once,TRBJ1-1,NA,TRBV7-2,TGTGCCAGCAACCTAACGCCCGGGACTGAAGCTTTCTTT,CASNLTPGTEAFF